Given below is one T cell receptor beta chain in context. As yet, its antigen is unknown. These data belong to a study of cytomegalovirus exposure and HLA in healthy donors. Study-wide context: Around 81% of 398 genotyped donors fell in the Caucasian-associated ancestry cluster.

While unrecorded immune exposures were likely, the donors were nominally healthy when sampled. PCR amplification relied on 60 Vbeta primers (plus 13 Jbeta primers). Measured with immunoSEQ multiplex PCR; TCRdb has only the in-frame clones, and not every one. This sample carries about 180,000 clones, 80% to 90% of them seen once, and the ten largest clones take approximately 2.4%. Germline-derived CDR1 and CDR2 are SEHNR and FQNEAQ (reference sequence). Trimming took 5 bases from V and 0 from J; bases not matched to a gene: 8. This CDR3 region has 16 residues. Whole-study results and caveats: As immune exposure information, only CMV serostatus was available. A few chains tied to CMV proved CMV antigen-specific in vitro.

The chain recombines TRBV7-9 with TRBJ1-1, with 8 bases that match TRBD1. The sequencing input was PBMCs. This receptor was taken from a male donor in good health and CMV-seronegative. CDR3 loop: CASSEGQGNMNTEAFF. CDR3 sequence (DNA): TGTGCCAGCAGCGAAGGACAGGGCAACATGAACACTGAAGCTTTCTTT. The full variable domain, its missing parts supplied by reference TRBV7-9 and TRBJ1-1, is DTGVSQNPRHKITKRGQNVTFRCDPISEHNRLYWYRQTLGQGPEFLTYFQNEAQLEKSRLLSDRFSAERPKGSFSTLEIQRTEQGDSAMYLCASSEGQGNMNTEAFFGQGTRLTVV.